This T cell receptor beta chain is drawn from a study of regulatory T cells in long-lasting Graves disease. CDR3 length: 12 residues. The V gene lost 3 bases and the J gene lost 7 bases, with 11 bases spanning the gap. Germline V CDR1 and CDR2: SGHRS, YFSETQ. Combining iRepertoire HTBI primers with Arm-PCR of CDR3 regions, the authors built TCR beta libraries. TCRdb used MiXCR to reprocess the multiplex PCR reads, holding one entry per CDR3 protein. The sample has some 370,000 distinct CDR3 sequences, roughly 25% seen once; the top ten hold 25% to 30%. Time point meaning: persistent/refractory GD, antithyroid drugs over 5 years with positive TRAb. Making the TCR library involved RNA that had been extracted from PBMCs.

This sequence originates from a woman between 40 and 50 years old with Graves disease. Specimen: peripheral blood mononuclear cells (PBMCs), collected when the disease was refractory, from a patient treated with antithyroid drugs. This sequence joins TRBV5-1 and TRBJ2-7; TRBD2 is a possible D gene (5 bases). This CDR3 reads CASSSTGGEQYF. The CDR3, as DNA: TGCGCCAGCAGCTCCACCGGCGGGGAGCAGTACTTC.